These 13 T cell receptor beta chains originate from one sample sequenced in a study of OX40 agonist ivuxolimab in advanced cancers. Sequencing was performed with immunoSEQ multiplex PCR; in TCRdb, only in-frame clones are kept and a portion is missing. The sample records approximately 26,000 clones, around 85% being singletons. Sequenced material: CD4+ or CD8+ T cells sorted from blood, taken in a trial of the OX40 agonist ivuxolimab. The receptors here all came from an adult with an advanced solid tumor such as melanoma, head and neck, liver or kidney cancer.

This rearrangement joins TRBV6-5 to TRBJ2-7, with D possibly matching TRBD1 (5 bases). Trimming took 5 bases from V and 0 from J, leaving 14 bases between them. This CDR3 spans 15 amino acids. Per germline, CDR1 MNHEY and CDR2 SVGAGI. CDR3 DNA sequence: TGTGCCAGCAGTCACCGTCGAGACAGCTCCTACGAGCAGTACTTC. Translated: CASSHRRDSSYEQYF.

A few counts support this clone. The V gene is TRBV28, the J gene TRBJ2-7; tentatively, D is TRBD1 (5 bases). Germline-derived CDR1 and CDR2 are MDHEN and SYDVKM. Between the trimmed V and J ends, which lost 2 bases and 3 bases, there was a span of 11 bases. The CDR3 covers 14 residues. CDR3 coding DNA: TGTGCCAGCAGTTTAGGGCGGACACTCTACGAGCAGTACTTC. Its translation: CASSLGRTLYEQYF.

The chain employs TRBV29-1 and TRBJ1-2, with TRBD1 matching 9 bases. V was pared by 3 bases and J by 7 bases, with 6 bases of the junction left unmatched. The germline V gene has CDR1 SQVTM and CDR2 ANQGSEA. This CDR3 has 13 amino acids. CDR3 nucleotides: TGCAGCGTTGACGACAGGGGGAGCTCTGGCTACACCTTC. This translates into CSVDDRGSSGYTF.

The table lists this clone with many counts. V and J are TRBV11-2 and TRBJ1-2; possible D gene TRBD1, 5 bases. V lost 1 base and J lost 4, with 13 bases in between. CDR3 length: 15 amino acids. CDR1 is SGHAT and CDR2 is FQNNGV in the germline V gene. The CDR3 nucleotides read TGTGCCAGCAGCTTAGTAGGTGGTCAGGGCTATGGCTACACCTTC. Translated: CASSLVGGQGYGYTF.

This clone was detected only a few times. The genes are TRBV11-1 and TRBJ2-1, with 9 nucleotides matching TRBD2. This CDR3 contains 14 residues. Germline assignment: CDR1 SGHAT and CDR2 FQDESV (reference sequence). After removal of 5 bases from V and 7 bases from J, the junction contained 6 bases not matched to a gene. CDR3 nucleotides: TGTGCCAGCAGCGCTAGCGGGAATAGGAATGAGCAGTTCTTC. Protein sequence: CASSASGNRNEQFF. The full variable domain, in which reference TRBV11-1 and TRBJ2-1 provide the parts outside the CDR3, is EAEVAQSPRYKITEKSQAVAFWCDPISGHATLYWYRQILGQGPELLVQFQDESVVDDSQLPKDRFSAERLKGVDSTLKIQPAELGDSAMYLCASSASGNRNEQFFGPGTRLTVL.

This chain links TRBV5-1 with TRBJ2-5; D possibly corresponds to TRBD1 (6 bases). The germline V and J ends were trimmed by 0 bases and 1 base, with 10 bases remaining between them. Germline V gene lookup returns CDR1 SGHRS and CDR2 YFSETQ. The CDR3 totals 15 residues. The CDR3 sequence is CASSLGDKSQETQYF. CDR3 sequence (DNA): TGCGCCAGCAGCTTGGGGGACAAAAGCCAAGAGACCCAGTACTTC.

V gene TRBV7-9 combines with J gene TRBJ2-2; the D gene is possibly TRBD2 (6 bases). Trimming cost V 10 bases and J 0 bases, with 9 bases left between them. CDR1 and CDR2 from the germline V gene are SEHNR and FQNEAQ (reference sequence). This CDR3 has 13 amino acids. CDR3: CAIPGANTGELFF. The CDR3 DNA reads TGTGCCATCCCGGGGGCGAACACCGGGGAGCTGTTTTTT.

The chain employs TRBV4-2 and TRBJ2-2, with D possibly matching TRBD2 (6 bases). V lost 5 bases and J 2 bases, leaving 9 bases between the germline ends. CDR3 length: 14 amino acids. Germline V CDR1 and CDR2: LGHNA, YNFKEQ. CDR3 residues: CASSWGLNTGELFF. CDR3 sequence (DNA): TGTGCCAGCAGCTGGGGACTTAACACCGGGGAGCTGTTTTTT.

The rearrangement uses TRBV6-1 and TRBJ2-7; D is unclear. Looked up from germline, CDR1 is MNHNS and CDR2 is SASEGT. This CDR3 has 15 amino acids. V was cut by 3 bases and J by 7 bases, with 19 bases left in between. CDR3 DNA sequence: TGTGCCAGCAGTGAGGTGATGTATTCGACGTGGGAGCAGTACTTC. This translates into CASSEVMYSTWEQYF.

The CDR3 protein is CASSIEGQPENSPLHF. As DNA, the CDR3 is TGTGCCAGTAGTATAGAAGGACAGCCGGAGAATTCACCCCTCCACTTT. The V and J genes are TRBV19 and TRBJ1-6, with D perhaps matching TRBD1 (6 bases). The CDR3 length is 16 residues. V was trimmed by 0 bases and J by 7 bases, leaving 13 bases between them. CDR1 and CDR2 from the germline V gene are LNHDA and SQIVND (reference sequence).

The table lists this clone with a count of one. The chain joins TRBV12-5 to TRBJ2-3; 9 nucleotides agree with TRBD1. Trimming removed 5 bases from V and 6 bases from J; junction bases left unmatched: 12. Germline CDR1 and CDR2: LGHNT and FRNRAP. The CDR3 has 16 residues. CDR3 DNA: TGTGCTAGTGGTGATCCCGGGACAGGGTTTACGGATACGCAGTATTTT. This gives the protein CASGDPGTGFTDTQYF.

This clone has a handful of counts. The chain combines TRBV28 with TRBJ2-2; 13 positions agree with TRBD2. Germline CDR1 MDHEN, CDR2 SYDVKM. This CDR3 is built from 15 residues. The V gene end was trimmed by 4 bases and the J gene end by 8 bases; junction bases not matched to a gene: 4. The CDR3, as DNA: TGTGCCAGCAGTTCTCGGACTAGCGGGAGTGGGGAGCTGTTTTTT. This translates into CASSSRTSGSGELFF.

This sequence joins TRBV7-9 and TRBJ1-2; tentatively, D is TRBD1 (5 bases). CDR3 size: 14 residues. CDR1 and CDR2 from the germline V gene are SEHNR and FQNEAQ (reference sequence). Trimming left V 5 bases short and J 5 bases short, with 15 bases between. CDR3 in DNA: TGTGCCAGCAGCGCCCCGGGACCTGAATATGGCTACACCTTC. It translates to CASSAPGPEYGYTF. Drawing the rest from reference TRBV7-9 and TRBJ1-2, the complete variable domain is DTGVSQNPRHKITKRGQNVTFRCDPISEHNRLYWYRQTLGQGPEFLTYFQNEAQLEKSRLLSDRFSAERPKGSFSTLEIQRTEQGDSAMYLCASSAPGPEYGYTFGSGTRLTVV.